This T cell receptor beta chain was identified in a study of shared clonotypes between healthy human individuals. Study-wide results and caveats: Memory subsets generally showed smaller estimated richness than naive subsets did.

Per the germline V gene, CDR1 is MGHDK and CDR2 is SYGVNS. Losses at the gene ends were 2 bases for V and 2 bases for J; bases not matched to a gene: 3. The CDR3 spans 16 residues. Sequenced by immunoSEQ multiplex PCR; TCRdb stores in-frame clones only, minus some. The sample lists 2 million to 3 million clones, approximately 93% occurring once. Comment on this clone: Its antigen is still unknown.

The receptor was isolated from a man aged 18 to 30 in good health. Some clones in this sample may be carry-over from other donors' samples. The chain employs TRBV25-1 and TRBJ2-7, with 13 bases aligning to TRBD2. What was sequenced was naive CD4+ T cells from PBMCs. Described subset: CD45RA+ positively selected. The CDR3 protein is CASSEGTSGRAYEQYF. In nucleotides, the CDR3 is TGTGCCAGCAGTGAAGGAACTAGCGGGAGGGCCTACGAGCAGTACTTC.